This entry concerns a single T cell receptor beta chain. Its matching antigen is unknown. The germline V and J ends were trimmed by 5 bases and 4 bases, with 17 bases remaining between them. Germline lookup yields CDR1 MNHEY and CDR2 SMNVEV (reference sequence). The CDR3 extends over 15 amino acids. The sample originates from a study of T cell responses to AZD1222 COVID-19 vaccine. Measured with immunoSEQ multiplex PCR; TCRdb has only the in-frame clones, and not every one. The sample lists more than 250,000 clones, more than 80% occurring once. General study findings and limits: Possibly, clonal diversity was underestimated; donors were largely white British and included more females. Nearly half of unique spike-specific TCRs reportedly avoided B.1.351 and B.1.1.7 mutated regions.

Sequenced here: peripheral blood, sampled on day 0 of AZD1222 vaccination. The V and J genes are TRBV27 and TRBJ1-2; D gene uncertain. This TCR was sampled from an adult in good health. The CDR3 here is CASSTAGPISYGYTF. CDR3 nucleotides: TGTGCCAGCAGTACGGCCGGGCCCATTAGCTATGGCTACACCTTC.